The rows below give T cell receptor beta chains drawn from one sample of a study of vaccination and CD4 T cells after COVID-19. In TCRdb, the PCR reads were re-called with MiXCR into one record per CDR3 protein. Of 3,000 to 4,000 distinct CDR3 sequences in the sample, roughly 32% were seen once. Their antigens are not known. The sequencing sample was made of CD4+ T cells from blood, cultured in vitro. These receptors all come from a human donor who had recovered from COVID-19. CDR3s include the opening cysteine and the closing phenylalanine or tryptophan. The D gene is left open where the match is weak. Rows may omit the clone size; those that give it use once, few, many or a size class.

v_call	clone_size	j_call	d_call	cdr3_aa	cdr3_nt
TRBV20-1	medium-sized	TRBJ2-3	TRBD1	CSARDHRDREPDTQYF	TGCAGTGCTAGAGACCACCGGGACAGGGAGCCCGATACGCAGTATTTT
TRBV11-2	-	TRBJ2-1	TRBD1	CASSLDRGSYNEQFF	TGTGCCAGCAGCTTAGACAGGGGGTCCTACAATGAGCAGTTCTTC
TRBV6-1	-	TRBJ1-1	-	CASTQAGEYSQAFF	TGTGCCAGCACCCAGGCCGGGGAGTATTCTCAAGCTTTCTTT
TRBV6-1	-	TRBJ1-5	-	CASSARRGDQPQHF	TGTGCCAGCAGTGCCCGCAGGGGAGATCAGCCCCAGCATTTT
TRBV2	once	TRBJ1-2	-	CASSEGGVRGYTF	TGTGCCAGCAGTGAAGGAGGGGTACGCGGCTACACCTTC
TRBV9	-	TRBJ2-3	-	CASSVVGSGGSADTQYF	TGTGCCAGCAGCGTAGTAGGGTCGGGGGGCAGCGCAGATACGCAGTATTTT
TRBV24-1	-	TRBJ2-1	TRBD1	CATSEGAGGMVEQFF	TGTGCCACCAGTGAGGGGGCAGGGGGCATGGTTGAGCAGTTCTTC
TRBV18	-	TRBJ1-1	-	CASSPVKLGTEAFF	TGTGCCAGCTCACCAGTCAAACTTGGCACTGAAGCTTTCTTT
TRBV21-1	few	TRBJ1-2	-	CASPQRGQGHYTF	TGTGCCAGCCCTCAGAGGGGACAGGGGCACTACACCTTC
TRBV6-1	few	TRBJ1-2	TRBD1	CASSEGQGVNYGYTF	TGTGCCAGCAGTGAGGGACAGGGGGTGAACTATGGCTACACCTTC
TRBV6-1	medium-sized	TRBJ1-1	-	CASSELGILAFF	TGTGCCAGCAGTGAGCTGGGGATACTGGCTTTCTTT
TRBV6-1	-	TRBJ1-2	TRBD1	CASSNRQGLGYGYTF	TGTGCCAGCAGTAACCGACAGGGTTTAGGGTATGGCTACACCTTC
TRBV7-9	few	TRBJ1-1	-	CASSSRELNTEAFF	TGTGCCAGCAGCTCCAGAGAATTGAACACTGAAGCTTTCTTT
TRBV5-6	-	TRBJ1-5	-	CASSTYRTAQTSNQPQHF	TGTGCCAGCAGCACCTACCGGACAGCACAAACCTCCAATCAGCCCCAGCATTTT
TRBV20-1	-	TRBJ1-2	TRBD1	CSALQTGTGPYGYTF	TGCAGTGCTCTCCAAACCGGGACAGGTCCCTATGGCTACACCTTC
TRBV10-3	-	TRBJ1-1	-	CAISESGRAEAFF	TGTGCCATCAGTGAGTCGGGGCGCGCTGAAGCTTTCTTT
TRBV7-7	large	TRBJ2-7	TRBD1	CASSLSGTAEQYF	TGTGCTAGCAGCCTGTCAGGGACAGCCGAGCAGTACTTC
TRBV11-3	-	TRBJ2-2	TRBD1	CASSKRGAGGSSGELFF	TGTGCCAGCAGCAAACGCGGGGCAGGGGGCTCGAGTGGGGAGCTGTTTTTT
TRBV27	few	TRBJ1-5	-	CASSLEVNQPQHF	TGTGCCAGCAGTTTAGAGGTCAATCAGCCCCAGCATTTT
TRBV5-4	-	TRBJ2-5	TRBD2	CASSLGVLAVQETQYF	TGTGCCAGCAGCTTAGGGGTACTAGCGGTCCAAGAGACCCAGTACTTC